The clone carrying this T cell receptor beta chain was detected a few times. The antigen remains undetermined. This entry belongs to a study of T-cell reconstitution after alpha-beta-depleted transplantation in children. General study findings and limits: At day 60, the high TCRbeta diversity found in some patients originated from recipient T cells and thymic progenitors that had survived. T-cell counts and diversity at one year following transplant were attributed mainly to newly produced T cells. Where alpha-beta T cells came from about two months after transplant was reportedly several hundred expanded graft clones.

Trimming cost V 4 bases and J 8 bases, with 21 bases left between them. Germline V lookup: CDR1 LGHDT, CDR2 YNNKEL (reference sequence). CDR3 size: 17 residues. A TCRbeta library incorporating unique molecular identifiers was prepared. MiXCR, applied by TCRdb to the PCR reads, yields one record per CDR3 protein. The sample yields 750,000 to 950,000 distinct CDR3 sequences, less than 20% seen once. The sample in question was PBMCs, mostly from graft donor cells, obtained 360 days after TCRalphabeta/CD19-depleted stem cell transplant. V usage is TRBV3-1 and J usage is TRBJ1-6; perhaps TRBD1 as D (5 bases). This sequence was found in a male patient younger than 18 who had a stem cell transplant for acute lymphoblastic leukemia, so the T cells may come from the graft donor. For the CDR3, the DNA is TGTGCCAGCAGCCCCTACCCTCAGCAGGGATTGGATTCACCCCTCCACTTT. It translates to CASSPYPQQGLDSPLHF.